This entry features one TCR beta chain sequence. The specificity of this receptor is unknown. The sample holds no much larger clone one base away, and base qualities are not on file. The time point label, read with the paper, signifies: cycle 2 day 1 (C2D1) of nivolumab. Every trial patient had relapsed after autologous stem cell transplantation, and cohorts A, B and C differed in prior brentuximab vedotin exposure. The trial cohort comprised 56 patients with relapsed/refractory classical Hodgkin lymphoma whose best overall responses were complete response, partial response or progressive disease. In the multi-cohort phase II CheckMate 205 trial, trial patients received single-agent nivolumab. Best overall response was determined by an independent review committee according to the 2007 International Working Group response criteria. Trial PBMCs were obtained immediately prior to nivolumab initiation (C1D1) and on therapy at cycle 2 day 1 and cycle 4 day 1. Peripheral blood was collected in 8 mL Vacutainer Cell Preparation Tubes, from which PBMCs were isolated by centrifugation and then cryopreserved.

These data originate in a study of PD-1 blockade in classical Hodgkin lymphoma (dated by TCRdb to 2020 to 2021). Concerning the study at large: Nivolumab dosing was 3 mg/kg intravenously every 2 weeks, continuing until either disease progression or unacceptable toxicity. The study used CyTOF and TCR beta sequencing to define a peripheral blood immune signature of response to PD-1 blockade in classical Hodgkin lymphoma.

Genomic DNA was isolated using the Qiagen DNeasy kit from unsorted PBMCs as well as from negatively selected CD4+ and CD8+ fractions. Amplification of TCR beta CDR3 regions was done by immunoSEQ multiplex PCR with primers that anneal to V and J segments. A synthetic immune receptor repertoire was used to minimize amplification bias, and remaining bias was computationally removed after sequencing. In the authors' own workflow: Custom Python scripts were used to quantify repertoire diversity as the Shannon entropy index. Unsorted, CD4+ and CD8+ repertoires were examined separately, except in combined analyses, for which CD4+ and CD8+ sequences were merged in silico. A clone was considered expanded if an increase in frequency of at least 2-fold after treatment relative to C1D1 was found, and a pseudocount of 0.5 was applied to clones undetected at baseline. Singleton clones were defined as clones with 0 or 1 copy at C1D1, and non-singleton clones were defined as clones with 2 or more copies. Clones expanded in unsorted samples were annotated as CD4+, CD8+ or unknown by matching protein sequences in sorted samples from the same patient. Wilcoxon tests on paired samples were used to test changes in diversity from C1D1 to C4D1. TCRdb re-hosts the immuneACCESS table, in-frame sequences only. Its copies lack some clones; in the studies checked, an unresolved V gene accounts for under half of them, and the cause for the rest is not known. That table supplies the V and J calls and clone size; D and trimming were determined from the DNA. Here the sample has some 58,000 clones; around 90% occur a single time. Jointly, the top ten make up roughly 5.4% of the sample.

The full study reports these points: A significant rise by C4D1 was seen in CD4+ but not CD8+ TCR diversity (p=0.0027 vs p=0.16), with the rise being most apparent in complete responders (p=0.02). Baseline diversity similar to that of newly diagnosed patients was observed in trial patients achieving complete response, whereas significantly lower diversity was observed in partial responders and progressors. The study covered only a single clinical trial cohort, and the causes of the repertoire differences, possibly disease activity or prior therapy, were still not defined. Lower diversity was seen in patients whose nivolumab began less than 1 year after ASCT, and these patients were left out of later analyses so that immune reconstitution would not confound the results. Baseline TCR diversity was reported to be lower in newly diagnosed patients than in healthy donors, and even lower in relapsed/refractory patients.

Including the terminal cysteine and phenylalanine, the CDR3 comprises 15 residues. Here the CDR3 DNA is all that survives: 45 bases in frame from base 1. The trim is 0 bases for V and 5 bases for J, with a gap of 12 bases between the germline ends. CDR1 and CDR2 are drawn from the germline V gene: SGHRS, YFSETQ. The sequencing used peripheral blood mononuclear cells (PBMCs), collected before the second cycle of nivolumab. The sequence was obtained from a human donor with classical Hodgkin lymphoma. The chain is encoded by TRBV5-1 joined to TRBJ2-1; TRBD2 is possibly the D segment (6 matching bases). The CDR3 region: CASSLGERANNEQFF. At the DNA level, the sequence is TGCGCCAGCAGCTTGGGGGAGCGGGCAAACAATGAGCAGTTCTTC.